This T cell receptor beta chain was captured in a study of regulatory T cells in long-lasting Graves disease. In building TCR beta libraries, iRepertoire HTBI primers were used together with Arm-PCR of CDR3 regions. TCRdb ran MiXCR on the multiplex PCR reads and lists one entry per CDR3 protein. Among 400,000 to 450,000 distinct CDR3 sequences, about 17% were seen once, and the ten largest hold around 10%. Specified time point: newly diagnosed GD, antithyroid drugs for less than 3 months. PBMCs provided the RNA from which the TCR library was made. This clonotype was picked up many times. Germline V CDR1 and CDR2: SGHNT, YYREEE (reference sequence). The CDR3 is 14 amino acids. Trimming pared 0 bases from V and 4 bases from J, leaving 9 bases between. These same records also appear under a second study, on T cells in Graves' hyperthyroidism and ophthalmopathy.

V gene TRBV5-4 combines with J gene TRBJ2-3; D is undetermined. Sequencing was performed on peripheral blood mononuclear cells (PBMCs), taken at new diagnosis, from a patient treated with antithyroid drugs. The TCR sequence derives from a woman between 25 and 40 years old with Graves disease. The CDR3 spells CASSLASGPDTQYF. For the CDR3, the DNA is TGTGCCAGCAGCTTGGCTTCGGGCCCAGATACGCAGTATTTT.